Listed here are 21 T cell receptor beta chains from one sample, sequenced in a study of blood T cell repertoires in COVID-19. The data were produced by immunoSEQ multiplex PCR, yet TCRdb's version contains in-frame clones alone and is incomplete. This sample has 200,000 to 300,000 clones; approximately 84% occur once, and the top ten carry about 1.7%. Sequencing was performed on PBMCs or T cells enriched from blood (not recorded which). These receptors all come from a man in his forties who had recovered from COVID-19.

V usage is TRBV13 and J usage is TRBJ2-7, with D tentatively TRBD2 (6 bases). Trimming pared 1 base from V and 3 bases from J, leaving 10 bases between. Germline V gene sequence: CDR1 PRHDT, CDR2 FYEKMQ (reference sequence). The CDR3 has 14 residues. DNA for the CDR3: TGTGCCAGCAGCTTAGTCGGGAGTAGCTACGAGCAGTACTTC. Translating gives CASSLVGSSYEQYF.

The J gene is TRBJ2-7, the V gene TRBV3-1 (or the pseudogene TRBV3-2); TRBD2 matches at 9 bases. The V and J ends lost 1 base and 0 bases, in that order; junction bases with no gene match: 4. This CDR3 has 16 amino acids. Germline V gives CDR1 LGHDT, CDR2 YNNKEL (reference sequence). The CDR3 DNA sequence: TGTGCCAGCAGCCAAGGGAGCGGGGGGTACTCCTACGAGCAGTACTTC. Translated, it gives CASSQGSGGYSYEQYF.

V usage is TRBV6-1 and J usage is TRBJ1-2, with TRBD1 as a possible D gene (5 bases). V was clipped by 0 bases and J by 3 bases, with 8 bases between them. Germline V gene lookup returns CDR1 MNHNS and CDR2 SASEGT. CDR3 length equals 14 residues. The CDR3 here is CASSEAPGYYGYTF. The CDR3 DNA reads TGTGCCAGCAGTGAAGCCCCAGGGTACTATGGCTACACCTTC.

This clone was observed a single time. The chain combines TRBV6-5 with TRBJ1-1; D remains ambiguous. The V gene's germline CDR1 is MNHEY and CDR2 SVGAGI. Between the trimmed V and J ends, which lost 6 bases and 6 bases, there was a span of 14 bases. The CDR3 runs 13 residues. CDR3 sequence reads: CASSSPGIPEAFF. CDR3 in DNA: TGTGCCAGCAGCTCCCCGGGGATCCCTGAAGCTTTCTTT.

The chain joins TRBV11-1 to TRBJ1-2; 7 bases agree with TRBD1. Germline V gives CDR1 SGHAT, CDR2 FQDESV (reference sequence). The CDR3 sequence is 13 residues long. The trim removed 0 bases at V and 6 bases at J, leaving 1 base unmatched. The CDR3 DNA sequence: TGTGCCAGCAGCTTAGCCACAGGGGATGGCTACACCTTC. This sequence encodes CASSLATGDGYTF.

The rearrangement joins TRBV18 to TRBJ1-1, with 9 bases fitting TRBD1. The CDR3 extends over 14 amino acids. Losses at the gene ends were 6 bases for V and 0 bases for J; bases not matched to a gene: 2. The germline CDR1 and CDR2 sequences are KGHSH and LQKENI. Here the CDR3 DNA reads TGTGCCAGCTCCCGGGACAGGGTGAACACTGAAGCTTTCTTT. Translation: CASSRDRVNTEAFF.

CDR3 bases: TGTGCCAGCAGTTTAGACAGGGCAACTGAAGCTTTCTTT. It is translated as CASSLDRATEAFF. The V call is TRBV27, the J call TRBJ1-1; TRBD1 agrees at 7 bases. V gave up 2 bases and J gave up 5 bases; unmatched junction bases: 2. The CDR3 spans 13 residues. Germline CDR1 is MNHEY and CDR2 is SMNVEV (reference sequence).

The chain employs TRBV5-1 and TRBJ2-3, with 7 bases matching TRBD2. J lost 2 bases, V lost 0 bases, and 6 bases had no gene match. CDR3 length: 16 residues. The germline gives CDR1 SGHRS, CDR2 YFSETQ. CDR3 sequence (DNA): TGCGCCAGCAGCTTGGAGCCTAGCGGTCTCACAGATACGCAGTATTTT. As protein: CASSLEPSGLTDTQYF.

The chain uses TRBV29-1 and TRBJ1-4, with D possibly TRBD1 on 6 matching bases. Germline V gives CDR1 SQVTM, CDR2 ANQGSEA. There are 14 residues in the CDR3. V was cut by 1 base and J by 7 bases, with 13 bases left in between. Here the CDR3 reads CSVEGFRGTEKLFF. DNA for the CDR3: TGCAGCGTTGAAGGGTTCAGGGGAACTGAAAAACTGTTTTTT.

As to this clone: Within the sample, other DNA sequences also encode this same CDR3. CDR3 nucleotide sequence: TGCAGCGTTGACGGGACAGACCCATACGAGCAGTACTTC. Amino acids: CSVDGTDPYEQYF. V usage is TRBV29-1 and J usage is TRBJ2-7; TRBD1 matches 7 bases. With V trimmed by 3 bases and J by 4 bases, 6 bases remained unmatched. Looked up from germline, CDR1 is SQVTM and CDR2 is ANQGSEA. There are 13 residues in the CDR3.

CDR3 amino acids: CACRADALAGGGTQYF. CDR3 DNA: TGTGCCTGCCGGGCAGATGCCCTAGCGGGGGGAGGGACCCAGTACTTC. The chain employs TRBV30 and TRBJ2-5; 11 positions match TRBD2. This CDR3 has 16 amino acids. The V gene's germline CDR1 is GTSNPN and CDR2 SVGIG (reference sequence). Trimming removed 6 bases from V and 7 bases from J; junction bases left unmatched: 16.

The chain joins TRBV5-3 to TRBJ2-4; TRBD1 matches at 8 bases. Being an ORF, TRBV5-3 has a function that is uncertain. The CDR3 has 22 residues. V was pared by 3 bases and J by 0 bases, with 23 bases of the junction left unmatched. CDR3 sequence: CARSYFNGMGQDLSQAKNIQYF. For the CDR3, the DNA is TGTGCCAGAAGCTATTTTAATGGTATGGGACAGGACCTATCACAAGCCAAAAACATTCAGTACTTC.

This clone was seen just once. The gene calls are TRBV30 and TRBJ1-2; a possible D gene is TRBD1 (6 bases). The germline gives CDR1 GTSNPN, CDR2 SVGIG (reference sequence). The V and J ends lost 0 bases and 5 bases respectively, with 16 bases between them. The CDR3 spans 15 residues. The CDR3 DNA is TGTGCCTGGAGTGTACAAGGACAGCCTATTTATGGCTACACCTTC. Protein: CAWSVQGQPIYGYTF.

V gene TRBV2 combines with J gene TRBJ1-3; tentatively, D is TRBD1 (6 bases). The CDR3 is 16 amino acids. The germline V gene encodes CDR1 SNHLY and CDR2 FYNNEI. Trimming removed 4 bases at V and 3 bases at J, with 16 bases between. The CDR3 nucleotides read TGTGCCAGCAGTGCCGATACAGGGAACTATGGAAACACCATATATTTT. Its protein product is CASSADTGNYGNTIYF. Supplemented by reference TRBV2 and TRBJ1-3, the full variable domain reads EPEVTQTPSHQVTQMGQEVILRCVPISNHLYFYWYRQILGQKVEFLVSFYNNEISEKSEIFDDQFSVERPDGSNFTLKIRSTKLEDSAMYFCASSADTGNYGNTIYFGEGSWLTVV.

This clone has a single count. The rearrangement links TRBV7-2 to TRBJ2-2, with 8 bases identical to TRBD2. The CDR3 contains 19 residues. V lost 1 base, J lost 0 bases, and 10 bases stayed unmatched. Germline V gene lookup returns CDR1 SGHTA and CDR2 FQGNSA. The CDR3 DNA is TGTGCCAGCAGCTTAGAGTTCCCTAGCGGGTCTTCGAACACCGGGGAGCTGTTTTTT. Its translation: CASSLEFPSGSSNTGELFF.

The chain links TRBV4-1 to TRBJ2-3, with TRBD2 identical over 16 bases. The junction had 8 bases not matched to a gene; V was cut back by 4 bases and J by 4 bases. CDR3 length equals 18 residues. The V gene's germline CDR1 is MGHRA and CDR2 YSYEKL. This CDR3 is CASSPGTSGRVVADTQYF. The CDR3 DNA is TGCGCCAGCAGCCCAGGGACTAGCGGGAGGGTGGTAGCAGATACGCAGTATTTT.

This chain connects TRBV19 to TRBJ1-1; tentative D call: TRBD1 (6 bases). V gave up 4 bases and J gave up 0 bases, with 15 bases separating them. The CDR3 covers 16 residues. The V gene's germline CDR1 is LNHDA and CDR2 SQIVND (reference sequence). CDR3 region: CASSTLPRGLNTEAFF. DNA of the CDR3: TGTGCCAGTAGTACCCTTCCCAGGGGTCTGAACACTGAAGCTTTCTTT.

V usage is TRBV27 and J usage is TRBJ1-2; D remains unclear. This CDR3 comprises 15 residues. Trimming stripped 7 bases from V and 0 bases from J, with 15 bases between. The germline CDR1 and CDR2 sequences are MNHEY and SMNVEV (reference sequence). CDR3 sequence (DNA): TGTGCCAGCACCCGCGGAGCTCACTCTAACTATGGCTACACCTTC. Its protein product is CASTRGAHSNYGYTF.

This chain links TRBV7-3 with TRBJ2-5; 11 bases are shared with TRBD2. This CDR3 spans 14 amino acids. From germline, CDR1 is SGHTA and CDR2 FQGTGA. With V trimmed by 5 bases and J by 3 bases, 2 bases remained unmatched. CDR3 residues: CASSRSGGEETQYF. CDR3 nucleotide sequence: TGTGCCAGCAGCCGTAGCGGGGGGGAAGAGACCCAGTACTTC.

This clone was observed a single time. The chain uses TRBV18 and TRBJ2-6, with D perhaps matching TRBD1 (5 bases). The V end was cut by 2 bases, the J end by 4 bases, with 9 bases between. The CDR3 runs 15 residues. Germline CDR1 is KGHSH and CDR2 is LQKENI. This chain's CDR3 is CASSPGAEGANVLTF. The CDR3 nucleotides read TGTGCCAGCTCACCAGGGGCTGAAGGGGCCAACGTCCTGACTTTC.

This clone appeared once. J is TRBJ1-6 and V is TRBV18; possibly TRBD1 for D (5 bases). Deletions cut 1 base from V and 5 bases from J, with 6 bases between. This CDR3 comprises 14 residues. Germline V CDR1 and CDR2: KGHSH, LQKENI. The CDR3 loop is CASSPQGNNSPLHF. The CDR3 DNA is TGTGCCAGCTCACCACAGGGGAATAATTCACCCCTCCACTTT.